These 17 T cell receptor beta chains were all obtained from the same sample, sequenced in a study of blood T cells in healthy people across ages. The authors ran a second PCR of about 6 to 11 cycles using a sample-barcoded 5' primer and a J-beta primer mix. TCRdb fed the 5' RACE reads into MiXCR, producing one record per CDR3 protein. The top ten clones hold about 21% of a sample with around 1,900,000 distinct CDR3 sequences, about two fifths of them seen once. Specimen: blood. The receptors were sampled from a human donor in good health.

V gene TRBV20-1 combines with J gene TRBJ2-3, with D perhaps TRBD2 (6 bases). The CDR3 covers 14 residues. Germline CDR1 is DFQATT and CDR2 is SNEGSKA (reference sequence). In DNA form, the CDR3 reads TGCGGAGCCATCTCCGGGACTAGCACAGATACGCAGTATTTT. This codes for CGAISGTSTDTQYF.

CDR3 in amino acids: CASSPIDREGTDTQYF. CDR3 coding DNA: TGTGCCAGCAGCCCTATCGACAGGGAGGGGACAGATACGCAGTATTTT. This chain joins TRBV7-9 and TRBJ2-3; D might be TRBD1 or TRBD2, each matching 7 bases. The V end lost 5 bases, the J end lost 3 bases, and 18 bases lay between the germline ends. The CDR3 consists of 16 residues. Germline CDR1 SEHNR, CDR2 FQNEAQ (reference sequence).

This clonotype was seen only a few times. The J gene is TRBJ1-1, the V gene TRBV20-1; D unclear. The CDR3 has 14 residues. V lost 3 bases to trimming and J lost 3 bases, with 14 bases between them. Per germline, CDR1 DFQATT and CDR2 SNEGSKA (reference sequence). The CDR3 DNA reads as TGCAGTGCTAGCGAAAATAGAATGGACACTGAAGCTTTCTTT. This translates into CSASENRMDTEAFF.

This clonotype was found a few times. The chain links TRBV11-2 to TRBJ1-2; the match to TRBD1 covers 8 bases. V dropped 4 bases and J dropped 4; count of bases not matched to a gene: 5. The CDR3 runs to 14 residues. The germline CDR1 and CDR2 sequences are SGHAT and FQNNGV. The CDR3 nucleotides are TGTGCCAGCAGCTCCTATGGACAGGGCTATGGCTACACCTTC. Translated, it gives CASSSYGQGYGYTF.

This clonotype was observed a few times. The rearrangement links TRBV28 to TRBJ2-4; weak D call: TRBD2 (5 bases). The assigned J gene may be wrong: the sequence end matches TRBJ2-5 better. The CDR3 spans 12 residues. Per the germline V gene, CDR1 is MDHEN and CDR2 is SYDVKM. This CDR3 is CASNQLGETQYF. The CDR3 DNA follows: TGTGCCAGCAACCAACTAGGAGAGACCCAGTACTTC.

This clonotype was detected only a few times. The chain recombines TRBV7-9 with TRBJ1-1, with 9 bases matching TRBD1. CDR1 and CDR2 from the germline V gene are SEHNR and FQNEAQ (reference sequence). CDR3 length: 13 residues. Trimming removed 8 bases from V and 4 bases from J; junction bases left unmatched: 5. DNA of the CDR3: TGTGCCAGCCGACAGGGGGTACGCACTGAAGCTTTCTTT. Translated: CASRQGVRTEAFF.

The V call is TRBV7-8, the J call TRBJ2-2; TRBD2 is a possible D gene (6 bases). Germline CDR1 is SGHVS and CDR2 is FQNEAQ. Trimming shortened V by 3 bases and J by 6 bases, and 8 bases separated the two germline ends. The CDR3 contains 13 residues. The CDR3 here is CASSFGGSGELFF. CDR3 nucleotide sequence: TGTGCCAGCAGCTTTGGGGGGTCCGGGGAGCTGTTTTTT.

This clonotype was picked up many times. The rearrangement joins TRBV20-1 to TRBJ2-1; TRBD2 matches at 11 bases. The CDR3 runs to 13 residues. The germline V gene has CDR1 DFQATT and CDR2 SNEGSKA (reference sequence). The CDR3 sequence: CSPLAGAYNEQFF. Written as DNA, the CDR3 is TGCAGCCCACTAGCGGGGGCATACAATGAGCAGTTCTTC.

The rearrangement links TRBV5-1 to TRBJ2-7, with 7 bases that match TRBD1. The V segment lost 3 bases and the J segment 4 bases; nucleotides outside the gene matches: 4. The CDR3 consists of 13 residues. Looked up from germline, CDR1 is SGHRS and CDR2 is YFSETQ. CDR3 protein: CASSYRDRYEQYF. The DNA for the CDR3 is TGCGCCAGCAGCTACAGGGACAGATACGAGCAGTACTTC.

This chain joins TRBV11-1 and TRBJ2-4, with TRBD2 identical over 8 bases. The V and J ends lost 4 bases and 5 bases, in that order; junction bases with no gene match: 7. Germline CDR1 and CDR2: SGHAT and FQDESV (reference sequence). The CDR3 runs to 15 residues. The CDR3 DNA is TGTGCCAGCAGCTCTCGGGGGGGCCGGGAAAACATTCAGTACTTC. Translating it yields CASSSRGGRENIQYF.

This clonotype was found a few times. The chain links TRBV6-6 to TRBJ2-1; D is ambiguous. The CDR3 totals 12 residues. The germline V and J ends were trimmed by 4 bases and 6 bases, with 7 bases remaining between them. Germline V lookup: CDR1 MNHNY, CDR2 SVGAGI (reference sequence). CDR3 amino acids: CASSSAFNEQFF. The CDR3 nucleotides read TGTGCCAGCAGTTCCGCCTTCAATGAGCAGTTCTTC.

The chain recombines TRBV7-9 with TRBJ1-2; D not resolved. CDR3 length equals 13 residues. Germline CDR1 SEHNR, CDR2 FQNEAQ (reference sequence). V lost 1 base, J lost 5 bases, and 8 bases lay in between. CDR3 protein: CASSLGVPYGYTF. The DNA of the CDR3 is TGTGCCAGCAGCTTAGGGGTCCCTTATGGCTACACCTTC.

V gene TRBV4-3 combines with J gene TRBJ2-1; 8 positions match TRBD1. Germline lookup yields CDR1 LGHNA and CDR2 YSLEER. The V and J ends lost 3 bases and 3 bases, in that order; junction bases with no gene match: 10. This CDR3 region has 17 residues. CDR3 amino acids: CASSQDQGAMSYNEQFF. DNA for the CDR3: TGCGCCAGCAGCCAGGACCAGGGGGCGATGAGCTACAATGAGCAGTTCTTC.

The gene calls are TRBV7-8 and TRBJ2-3; 7 nucleotides match TRBD2. Trimming removed 0 bases from V and 2 bases from J; junction bases left unmatched: 2. CDR1 and CDR2 (germline): SGHVS, FQNEAQ. This CDR3 is built from 15 residues. The CDR3 spells CASSLAAGYTDTQYF. CDR3 bases: TGTGCCAGCAGCTTAGCAGCGGGGTACACAGATACGCAGTATTTT.

This clonotype was counted between two and nine times. The chain carries TRBV5-1 and TRBJ1-2; D is possibly TRBD1 (6 bases). Germline V CDR1 and CDR2: SGHRS, YFSETQ. V lost 4 bases and J lost 10, with 17 bases in between. This CDR3 is built from 13 residues. The CDR3 DNA sequence: TGCGCCAGCAGCCTTCGGGAAGGGGGACACTACACCTTC. Protein: CASSLREGGHYTF.

The genes are TRBV7-8 and TRBJ1-2; D perhaps matches TRBD1 (5 bases). Germline values: CDR1 SGHVS, CDR2 FQNEAQ. Trimming stripped 4 bases from V and 4 bases from J, with 16 bases between. This CDR3 has 15 residues. CDR3 DNA sequence: TGTGCCAGCAGCTATTTAACCGGGGCAGCCTATGGCTACACCTTC. Protein: CASSYLTGAAYGYTF. Using reference TRBV7-8 and TRBJ1-2 for the parts outside the CDR3, the full variable domain is GAGVSQSPRYKVAKRGQDVALRCDPISGHVSLFWYQQALGQGPEFLTYFQNEAQLDKSGLPSDRFFAERPEGSVSTLKIQRTQQEDSAVYLCASSYLTGAAYGYTFGSGTRLTVV.

In nucleotides, the CDR3 is TGTGCCAGCAGCCCGCTAGCTTCCCAAGAGACCCAGTACTTC. Translated: CASSPLASQETQYF. The rearrangement links TRBV7-3 to TRBJ2-5; a possible D gene is TRBD2 (5 bases). Trimming pared 5 bases from V and 1 base from J, leaving 11 bases between. The CDR3 extends over 14 amino acids. Germline V lookup: CDR1 SGHTA, CDR2 FQGTGA.